The subject of this entry is one TCR beta chain. The length of the CDR3 is 16 residues. With 3 bases clipped from V and 5 bases from J, the junction kept 12 bases outside the gene matches. Germline V lookup: CDR1 SNHLY, CDR2 FYNNEI. The PCR had 60 Vbeta and 13 Jbeta primers. Assay used: immunoSEQ multiplex PCR; TCRdb lists only in-frame clones, some missing. The data show more than 95,000 clones, roughly 73% seen once. The data were taken from a study of cytomegalovirus exposure and HLA in healthy donors. Nominally healthy donors were sampled, though unrecorded immune exposures were likely. This receptor was identified in a man between 60 and 70 years old in good health and CMV-seropositive. Sequences were obtained from PBMCs. The rearrangement links TRBV2 to TRBJ2-5; 7 bases line up with TRBD1. The CDR3 nucleotides are TGTGCCAGCAGTGAGATGACAGGGTTGGATTACGAGACCCAGTACTTC. Translation: CASSEMTGLDYETQYF.